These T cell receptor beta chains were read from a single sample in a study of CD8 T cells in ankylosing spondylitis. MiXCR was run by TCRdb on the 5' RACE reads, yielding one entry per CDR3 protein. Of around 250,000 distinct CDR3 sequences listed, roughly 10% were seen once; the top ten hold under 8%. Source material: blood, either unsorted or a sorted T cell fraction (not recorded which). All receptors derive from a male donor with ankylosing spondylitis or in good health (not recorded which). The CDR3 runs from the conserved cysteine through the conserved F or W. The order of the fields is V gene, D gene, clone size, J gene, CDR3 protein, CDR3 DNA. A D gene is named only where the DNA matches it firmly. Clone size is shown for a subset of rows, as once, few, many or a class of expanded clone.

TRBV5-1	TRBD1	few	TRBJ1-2	CASSSGTAFEYGYTF	TGCGCCAGCAGCTCAGGGACAGCGTTTGAATATGGCTACACCTTC
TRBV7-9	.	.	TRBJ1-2	CASSSSLSSYGYTF	TGTGCCAGCAGCTCCTCCCTTTCGTCCTATGGCTACACCTTC
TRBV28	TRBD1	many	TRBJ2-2	CASRRTGGIGELFF	TGTGCCAGCAGAAGGACAGGGGGCATCGGGGAGCTGTTTTTT
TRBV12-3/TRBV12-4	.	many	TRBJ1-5	CASSYGNQPQHF	TGTGCCAGCAGTTACGGCAATCAGCCCCAGCATTTT
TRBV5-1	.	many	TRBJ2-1	CASSSYRGNEQFF	TGCGCCAGCAGCTCTTATCGGGGCAATGAGCAGTTCTTC
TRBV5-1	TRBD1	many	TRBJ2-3	CASSLLGQGADTQYF	TGCGCCAGCAGCTTGTTAGGACAGGGTGCAGATACGCAGTATTTT
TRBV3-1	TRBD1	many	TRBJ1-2	CASSPRQGGGYTF	TGTGCCAGCAGCCCCCGACAGGGGGGAGGCTACACCTTC
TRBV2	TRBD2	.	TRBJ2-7	CASSEALGGGLIYEQYF	TGTGCCAGCAGTGAAGCGCTTGGGGGGGGGTTAATATACGAGCAGTACTTC
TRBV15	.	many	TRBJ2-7	CATKSRASSGEQYF	TGTGCCACCAAATCTCGGGCCTCGTCGGGGGAGCAGTACTTC
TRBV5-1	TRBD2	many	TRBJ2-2	CASSLVGSGNLGELFF	TGCGCCAGCAGCTTGGTGGGTAGCGGGAATCTCGGGGAGCTGTTTTTT
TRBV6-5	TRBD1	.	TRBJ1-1	CASSSQRAGGITEAFF	TGTGCCAGCAGTTCCCAGCGAGCAGGGGGGATCACTGAAGCTTTCTTT
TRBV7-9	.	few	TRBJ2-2	CASSFSGPNTGELFF	TGTGCCAGCAGCTTCTCAGGGCCGAACACCGGGGAGCTGTTTTTT
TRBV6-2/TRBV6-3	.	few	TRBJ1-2	CASSHADRTATGYTF	TGTGCCAGCAGCCACGCGGACAGAACCGCTACCGGCTACACCTTC